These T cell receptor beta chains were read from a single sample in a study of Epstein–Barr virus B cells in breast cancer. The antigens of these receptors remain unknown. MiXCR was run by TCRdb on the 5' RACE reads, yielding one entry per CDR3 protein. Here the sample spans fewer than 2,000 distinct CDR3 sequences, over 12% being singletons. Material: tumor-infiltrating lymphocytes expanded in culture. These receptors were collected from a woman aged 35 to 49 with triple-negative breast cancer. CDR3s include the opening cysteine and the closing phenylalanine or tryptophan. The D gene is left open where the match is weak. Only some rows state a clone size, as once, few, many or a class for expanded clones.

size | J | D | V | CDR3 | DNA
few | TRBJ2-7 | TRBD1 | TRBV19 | CASSGTGRAYEQYF | TGTGCCAGTAGCGGGACAGGGAGGGCCTACGAGCAGTACTTC
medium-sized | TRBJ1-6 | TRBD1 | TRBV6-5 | CASSWGDRGDSPLHF | TGTGCCAGCAGTTGGGGGGACAGGGGTGATTCACCCCTCCACTTT
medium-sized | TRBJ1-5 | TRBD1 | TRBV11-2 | CASSLGTGGQPQHF | TGTGCCAGCAGCTTGGGGACAGGGGGTCAGCCCCAGCATTTT
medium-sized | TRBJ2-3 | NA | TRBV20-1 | CSAWAPETDTQYF | TGCAGTGCTTGGGCCCCGGAGACAGATACGCAGTATTTT
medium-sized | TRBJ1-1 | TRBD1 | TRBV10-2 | CASSESAFGTGVWGNTEAFF | TGCGCCAGCAGTGAGAGCGCTTTCGGGACAGGGGTATGGGGGAACACTGAAGCTTTCTTT
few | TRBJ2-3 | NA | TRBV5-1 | CASSFLGTSADTQYF | TGCGCCAGCAGCTTTCTGGGGACCTCAGCTGATACGCAGTATTTT
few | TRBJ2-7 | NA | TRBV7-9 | CASSLKGVLAGTESSYEQYF | TGTGCCAGCAGCTTAAAAGGAGTTCTGGCGGGGACTGAAAGCTCCTACGAGCAGTACTTC
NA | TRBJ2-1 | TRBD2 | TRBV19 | CASSMSLAVYNEQFF | TGTGCCAGTAGTATGTCTCTAGCGGTGTACAATGAGCAGTTCTTC
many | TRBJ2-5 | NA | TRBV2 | CASNWGLKETQYF | TGTGCCAGCAACTGGGGGCTCAAAGAGACCCAGTACTTC
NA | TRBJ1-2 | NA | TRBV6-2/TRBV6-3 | CASTYEANYGYTF | TGTGCCAGCACCTATGAAGCCAACTATGGCTACACCTTC
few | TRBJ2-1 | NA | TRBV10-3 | CATQVMAGEGGRDNEQFF | TGTGCCACCCAGGTCATGGCGGGAGAGGGGGGAAGGGACAATGAGCAGTTCTTC
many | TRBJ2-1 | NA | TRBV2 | CASSELAVSYNEQFF | TGTGCCAGCAGTGAGTTGGCGGTGTCCTACAATGAGCAGTTCTTC
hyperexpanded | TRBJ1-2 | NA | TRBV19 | CASSILGRYGYTF | TGTGCCAGTAGTATACTAGGGCGGTATGGCTACACCTTC
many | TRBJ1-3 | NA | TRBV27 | CASSTRASGNTIYF | TGTGCCAGCAGCACTAGGGCGTCTGGAAACACCATATATTTT
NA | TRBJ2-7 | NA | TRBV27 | CASSFKAGGYEQYF | TGTGCCAGCAGTTTTAAGGCAGGGGGGTACGAGCAGTACTTC
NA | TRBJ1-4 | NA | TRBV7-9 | CASSLVTGPGANEKLFF | TGTGCCAGCAGCTTAGTTACAGGACCCGGAGCTAATGAAAAACTGTTTTTT
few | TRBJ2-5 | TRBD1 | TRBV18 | CASSMTGGPQETQYF | TGTGCCAGCTCAATGACAGGGGGCCCCCAAGAGACCCAGTACTTC
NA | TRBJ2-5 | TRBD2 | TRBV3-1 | CASSRGTGGETQYF | TGTGCCAGCAGCCGTGGGACGGGGGGAGAGACCCAGTACTTC
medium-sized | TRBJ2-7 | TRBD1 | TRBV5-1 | CASSSPPTGLYEQYF | TGCGCCAGCAGTTCCCCCCCGACAGGGCTCTACGAGCAGTACTTC
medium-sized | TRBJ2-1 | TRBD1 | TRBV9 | CASSAAGGTWDEQFF | TGTGCCAGCAGCGCCGCAGGGGGCACCTGGGATGAGCAGTTCTTC
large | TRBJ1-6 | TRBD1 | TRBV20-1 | CSAGDRVNNSPLHF | TGCAGTGCCGGGGACAGGGTGAATAATTCACCCCTCCACTTT
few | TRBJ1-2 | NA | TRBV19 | CASSIGAHRPNYGYTF | TGTGCCAGTAGTATCGGGGCGCACAGGCCTAACTATGGCTACACCTTC
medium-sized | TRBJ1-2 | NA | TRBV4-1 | CASSQDGGPRAGGYTF | TGCGCCAGCAGCCAAGATGGGGGTCCCAGGGCTGGGGGCTACACCTTC
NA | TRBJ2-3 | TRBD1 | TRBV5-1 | CASSSEGQGADTQYF | TGCGCCAGCAGCTCAGAGGGACAGGGGGCAGATACGCAGTATTTT
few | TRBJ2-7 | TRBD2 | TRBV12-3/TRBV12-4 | CASSGTSGLYEQYF | TGTGCCAGCAGTGGGACTAGCGGACTCTACGAGCAGTACTTC
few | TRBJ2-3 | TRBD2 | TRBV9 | CASSASAGGPDTQYF | TGTGCCAGCAGCGCCTCAGCGGGGGGGCCAGATACGCAGTATTTT
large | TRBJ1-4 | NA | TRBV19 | CVRSSEVITNEKLFF | TGTGTTAGATCCTCGGAGGTCATTACAAATGAAAAACTGTTTTTT
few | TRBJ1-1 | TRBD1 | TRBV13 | CASSRGQENTEAFF | TGTGCCAGCAGCCGAGGACAGGAGAACACTGAAGCTTTCTTT
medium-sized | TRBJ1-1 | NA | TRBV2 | CASRGMNTEAFF | TGTGCCAGCAGGGGGATGAACACTGAAGCTTTCTTT